The clone carrying this T cell receptor beta chain was seen many times. Its cognate antigen is unknown. Trimming cost V 5 bases and J 3 bases, with 11 bases left between them. The CDR3 runs 14 residues. The entry originates in a study of spatial heterogeneity in lung cancer. Background on the study: The study observed each unique TCR and UMI combination more than ten times on average in raw reads. Study-wide points: More often at tumor resection than at routine follow-up, ubiquitous expanded tumor TCRs were detected in the blood.

All TCR cDNA molecules were individually tagged with a unique molecular identifier. TCRdb reprocessed the 5' RACE reads via MiXCR and lists one record per CDR3 protein. The table shows under 40,000 distinct CDR3 sequences, with roughly 5.8% occurring only once. Time point meaning: sample taken at primary tumor resection. Extraction of whole RNA from tumor, nontumor lung or frozen PBMC preceded unsorted sequencing. The donor population consisted of under 75 patients with untreated, early-stage non-small cell lung cancer. This TCR derives from a male donor with early-stage non-small cell lung cancer. V gene TRBV12-3 or TRBV12-4 combines with J gene TRBJ1-5; perhaps TRBD1 as D (6 bases). The input for sequencing was PBMCs, taken at surgery. The CDR3 DNA sequence: TGTGCCAGCAGTCCTACAGGGCTCAATCAGCCCCAGCATTTT. It encodes CASSPTGLNQPQHF.